This TCR beta chain was recovered during a study of cytomegalovirus exposure and HLA in healthy donors. The CDR3 runs 11 residues. CDR1 and CDR2 (germline): MDHEN, SYDVKM. Trimming took 8 bases from V and 3 from J, leaving 7 bases between them. The PCR was carried out with 60 Vbeta primers and 13 Jbeta primers. TCRdb's table, derived via immunoSEQ multiplex PCR, lists solely in-frame clones and lacks some. The table lists 150,000 to 200,000 clones, around 80% of them singletons. The V gene is TRBV28, the J gene TRBJ1-2; TRBD1 is a possible D gene (5 bases). This sequence originates from a girl aged 5 to 17 in good health and CMV-seropositive. Sequencing used PBMCs. CDR3 residues: CASETDYGYTF. CDR3 in DNA: TGTGCCAGCGAGACAGACTATGGCTACACCTTC.